Presented here are 3 T cell receptor beta chains from one specimen sequenced in a study of blood T cell repertoires in COVID-19. The data were produced by immunoSEQ multiplex PCR, yet TCRdb's version contains in-frame clones alone and is incomplete. The table lists about 180,000 clones, approximately 88% of them singletons. Sequences were obtained from peripheral blood. The source is a woman in her thirties or forties with COVID-19, enrolled during active disease.

The chain carries TRBV4-1 and TRBJ2-1; TRBD2 aligns across 9 bases. With V trimmed by 4 bases and J by 0 bases, 10 bases remained unmatched. Germline V CDR1 and CDR2: MGHRA, YSYEKL. The CDR3 is 18 residues long. CDR3 sequence: CASSPLAGAISSYNEQFF. The CDR3 coding sequence is TGCGCCAGCAGCCCCTTAGCGGGAGCGATAAGCTCCTACAATGAGCAGTTCTTC.

The chain couples TRBV18 to TRBJ1-1, with a weak D call TRBD1 (6 bases). The germline V gene has CDR1 KGHSH and CDR2 LQKENI. V lost 6 bases and J lost 11, with 25 bases in between. The CDR3 is made up of 15 amino acids. The CDR3 bases are TGTGCCAGCTCTCGCGTTGGGGGCTTTGGTTCGCGCGCTTTCTTT. Encoded protein: CASSRVGGFGSRAFF.

V usage is TRBV6-5 and J usage is TRBJ2-7; 9 positions match TRBD1. The CDR3 has 16 residues. J was trimmed by 3 bases and V by 3 bases; bases with no gene match: 9. Germline assignment: CDR1 MNHEY and CDR2 SVGAGI. CDR3 amino acids: CASSYNSGTGLYEQYF. CDR3 coding DNA: TGTGCCAGCAGTTATAATTCCGGGACAGGGCTCTACGAGCAGTACTTC.